These T cell receptor beta chains were read from a single sample in a study of PD-L1 blockade in urothelial cancer. Sequencing used immunoSEQ multiplex PCR; TCRdb keeps in-frame clones, though not all of them. The data show 70,000 to 100,000 clones, over 80% seen once. Here the sequenced sample was PBMCs, taken around atezolizumab (anti-PD-L1) treatment. These receptors originate from a man aged 55 to 70 with urothelial cancer. Both conserved end residues are part of each CDR3. A D gene is named only where the DNA matches it firmly. Clone size, where shown, is once, few, many, or a class for clones that have expanded.

D gene,CDR3 length,J gene,V gene,clone size,CDR3 DNA,CDR3 protein
TRBD2,14,TRBJ2-7,TRBV19,few,TGTGCCAGTAGCTCGGCGGGAGGAGGCTACGAGCAGTACTTC,CASSSAGGGYEQYF
-,15,TRBJ1-2,TRBV18,-,TGTGCCAGCTCACCGACGACGGCGGGTGTAGATGGCTACACCTTC,CASSPTTAGVDGYTF
TRBD1,14,TRBJ2-7,TRBV6-6,-,TGTGCCAGCAGCGAACAGGGGGTGGTGTACGAGCAGTACTTC,CASSEQGVVYEQYF
-,16,TRBJ2-1,TRBV7-3,few,TGTGCCAGCAGCTTAACCGGCAGCCTGGCCCGGGATGAGCAGTTCTTC,CASSLTGSLARDEQFF
-,15,TRBJ1-5,TRBV9,-,TGTGCCAGCAGCCAAGGTCCGCGGGAGAATCAGCCCCAGCATTTT,CASSQGPRENQPQHF
-,14,TRBJ1-4,TRBV18,-,TGTGCCAGCTCACCACCGGGTGAGCGAGAAAAACTGTTTTTT,CASSPPGEREKLFF
-,14,TRBJ1-4,TRBV15,-,TGTGCCACCAGCAGAGATCTTTTCAATGAAAAACTGTTTTTT,CATSRDLFNEKLFF
-,15,TRBJ2-1,TRBV5-1,-,TGCGCCAGCAGCTTGGGATATTATTCGGGGAATGAGCAGTTCTTC,CASSLGYYSGNEQFF
-,14,TRBJ1-1,TRBV18,-,TGTGCCAGCTCCCCCACACCCAGGGACACTGAAGCTTTCTTT,CASSPTPRDTEAFF
-,13,TRBJ1-5,TRBV19,few,TGTGCCAGTAGCCGGACAGAGAATCAGCCCCAGCATTTT,CASSRTENQPQHF
TRBD2,17,TRBJ2-1,TRBV4-1,-,TGCGCCAGCAGCCCCGGACTAGCCGTCGTCTCCTACAATGAGCAGTTCTTC,CASSPGLAVVSYNEQFF
TRBD2,14,TRBJ2-7,TRBV19,-,TGTGCCAGTAGTATAGGTATCGGGCTAGCGGGACTCAACTTC,CASSIGIGLAGLNF
TRBD1,12,TRBJ2-1,TRBV2,-,TGTGCCAGCCGGGACAGGGATAATGAGCAGTTCTTC,CASRDRDNEQFF